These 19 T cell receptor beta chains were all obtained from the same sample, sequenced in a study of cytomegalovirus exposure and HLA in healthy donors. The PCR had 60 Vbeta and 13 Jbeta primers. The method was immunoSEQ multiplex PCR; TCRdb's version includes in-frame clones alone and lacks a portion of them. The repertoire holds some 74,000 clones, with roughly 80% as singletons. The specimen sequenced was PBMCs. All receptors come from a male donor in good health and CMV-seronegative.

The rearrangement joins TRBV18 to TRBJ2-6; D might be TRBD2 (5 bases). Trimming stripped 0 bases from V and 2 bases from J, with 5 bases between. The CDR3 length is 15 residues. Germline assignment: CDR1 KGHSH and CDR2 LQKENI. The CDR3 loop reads CASSPPRAGANVLTF. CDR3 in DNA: TGTGCCAGCTCACCACCGAGGGCTGGGGCCAACGTCCTGACTTTC.

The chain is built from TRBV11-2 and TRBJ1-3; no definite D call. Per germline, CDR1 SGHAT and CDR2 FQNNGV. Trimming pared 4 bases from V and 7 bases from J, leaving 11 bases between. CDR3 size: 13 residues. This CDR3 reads CASSSQSRNTIYF. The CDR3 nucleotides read TGTGCCAGCAGCTCCCAGTCGAGGAACACCATATATTTT.

The CDR3 DNA reads as TGTGCCAGCAGCCAAGCCACCTACAATGAGCAGTTCTTC. It codes for CASSQATYNEQFF. The chain links TRBV14 to TRBJ2-1; no firm D call. Germline loops: CDR1 SGHDN, CDR2 FVKESK. This CDR3 contains 13 residues. The germline V and J ends were trimmed by 1 base and 2 bases, with 3 bases remaining between them.

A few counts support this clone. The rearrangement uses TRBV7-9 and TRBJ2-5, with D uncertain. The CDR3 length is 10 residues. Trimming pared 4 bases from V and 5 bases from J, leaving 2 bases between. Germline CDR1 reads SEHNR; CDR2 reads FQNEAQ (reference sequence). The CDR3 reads CASSSETQYF. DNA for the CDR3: TGTGCCAGCAGCTCGGAGACCCAGTACTTC.

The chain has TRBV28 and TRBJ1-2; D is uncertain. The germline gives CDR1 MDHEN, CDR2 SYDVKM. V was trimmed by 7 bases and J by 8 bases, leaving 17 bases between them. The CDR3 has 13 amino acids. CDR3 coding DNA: TGTGCCAGCACCCCCAGTGGTCAACGAGGCTACACCTTC. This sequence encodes CASTPSGQRGYTF.

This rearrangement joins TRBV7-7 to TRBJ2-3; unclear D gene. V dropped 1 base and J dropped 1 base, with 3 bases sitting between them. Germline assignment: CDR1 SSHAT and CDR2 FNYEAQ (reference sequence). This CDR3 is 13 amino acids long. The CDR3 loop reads CASSLGGTDTQYF. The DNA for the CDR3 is TGTGCCAGCAGCTTAGGAGGCACAGATACGCAGTATTTT.

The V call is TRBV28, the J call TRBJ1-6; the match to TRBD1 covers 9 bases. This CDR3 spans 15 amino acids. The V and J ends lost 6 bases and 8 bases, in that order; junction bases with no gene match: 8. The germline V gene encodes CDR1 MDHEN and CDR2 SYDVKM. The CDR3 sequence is CASSPGQGTDSPLHF. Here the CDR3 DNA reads TGTGCCAGCAGCCCCGGACAGGGGACAGATTCACCCCTCCACTTT.

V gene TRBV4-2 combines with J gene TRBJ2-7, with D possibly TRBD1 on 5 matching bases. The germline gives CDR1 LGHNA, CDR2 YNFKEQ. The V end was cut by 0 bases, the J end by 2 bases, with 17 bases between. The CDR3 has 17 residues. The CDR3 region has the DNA TGTGCCAGCAGCCAAGATTTTCCTACAGGAACAGCCTACGAGCAGTACTTC. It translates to CASSQDFPTGTAYEQYF.

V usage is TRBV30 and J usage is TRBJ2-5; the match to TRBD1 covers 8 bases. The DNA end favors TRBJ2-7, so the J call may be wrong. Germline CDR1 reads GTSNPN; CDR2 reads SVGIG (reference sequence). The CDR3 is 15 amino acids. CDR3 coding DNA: TGTGCCTGGGATACCCGGGACAGGTACTCCTACGAGCAGTACTTC. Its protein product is CAWDTRDRYSYEQYF.

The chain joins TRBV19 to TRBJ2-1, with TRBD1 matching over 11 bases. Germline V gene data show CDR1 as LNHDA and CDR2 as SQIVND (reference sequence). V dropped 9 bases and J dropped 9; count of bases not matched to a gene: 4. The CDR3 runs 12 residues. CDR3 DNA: TGTGCCAGCGGGACAGGGGGAGGTGAGCAGTTCTTC. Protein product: CASGTGGGEQFF.

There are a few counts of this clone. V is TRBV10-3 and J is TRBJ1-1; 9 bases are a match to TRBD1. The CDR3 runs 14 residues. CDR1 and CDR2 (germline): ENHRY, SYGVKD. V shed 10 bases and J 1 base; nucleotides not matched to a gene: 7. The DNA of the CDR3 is TGTGCCACGCGTCGGGGACAGGGGAACACTGAAGCTTTCTTT. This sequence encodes CATRRGQGNTEAFF.

CDR3 sequence reads: CASSPLTGNTEAFF. In nucleotides, the CDR3 is TGTGCCAGCTCACCTCTGACTGGGAACACTGAAGCTTTCTTT. The rearrangement joins TRBV18 to TRBJ1-1, with no clear D. The germline CDR1 and CDR2 sequences are KGHSH and LQKENI. Trimming cost V 3 bases and J 1 base, with 9 bases left between them. The CDR3 covers 14 residues.

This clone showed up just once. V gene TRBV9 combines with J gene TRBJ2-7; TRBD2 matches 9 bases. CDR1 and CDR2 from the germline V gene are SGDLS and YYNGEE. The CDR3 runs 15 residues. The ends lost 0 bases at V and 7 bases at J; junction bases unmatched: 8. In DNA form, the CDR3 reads TGTGCCAGCAGCGTAGAAGGTAGCGCGGGGGGGGAGCAGTACTTC. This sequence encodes CASSVEGSAGGEQYF.

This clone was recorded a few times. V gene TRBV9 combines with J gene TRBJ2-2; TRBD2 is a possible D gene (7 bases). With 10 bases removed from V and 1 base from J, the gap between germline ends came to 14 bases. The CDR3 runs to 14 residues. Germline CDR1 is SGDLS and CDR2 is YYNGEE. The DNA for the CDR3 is TGTGCCGAGGGGGGGCGAAAGAACACCGGGGAGCTGTTTTTT. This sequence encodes CAEGGRKNTGELFF. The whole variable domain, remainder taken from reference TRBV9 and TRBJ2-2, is DSGVTQTPKHLITATGQRVTLRCSPRSGDLSVYWYQQSLDQGLQFLIQYYNGEERAKGNILERFSAQQFPDLHSELNLSSLELGDSALYFCAEGGRKNTGELFFGEGSRLTVL.

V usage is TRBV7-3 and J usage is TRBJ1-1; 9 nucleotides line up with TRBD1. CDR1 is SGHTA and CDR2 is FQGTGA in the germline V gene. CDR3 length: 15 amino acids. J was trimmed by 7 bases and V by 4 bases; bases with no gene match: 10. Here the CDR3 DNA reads TGTGCCAGCAGCTCTACCGGGACAGGGAATGATGAAGCTTTCTTT. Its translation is CASSSTGTGNDEAFF.

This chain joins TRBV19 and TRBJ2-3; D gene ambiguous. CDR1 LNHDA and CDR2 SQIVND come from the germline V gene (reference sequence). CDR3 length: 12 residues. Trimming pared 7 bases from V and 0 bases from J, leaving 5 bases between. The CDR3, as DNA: TGTGCCAGTATCGGGAGCACAGATACGCAGTATTTT. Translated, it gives CASIGSTDTQYF.

The chain's CDR3 is CASSLAGQGGNSPLHF. The CDR3 bases are TGCGCCAGCAGCTTGGCCGGGCAGGGTGGTAATTCACCCCTCCACTTT. The chain employs TRBV5-1 and TRBJ1-6; possible D gene TRBD1, 5 bases. CDR1 SGHRS and CDR2 YFSETQ come from the germline V gene. The CDR3 sequence is 16 residues long. Trimming cost V 0 bases and J 6 bases, with 13 bases left between them.

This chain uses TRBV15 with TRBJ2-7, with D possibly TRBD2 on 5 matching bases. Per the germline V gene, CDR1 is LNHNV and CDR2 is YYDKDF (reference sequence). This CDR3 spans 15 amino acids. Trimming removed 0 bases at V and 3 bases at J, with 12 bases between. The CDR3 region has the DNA TGTGCCACCAGCAGAGATGCGGGCTTCCACTACGAGCAGTACTTC. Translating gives CATSRDAGFHYEQYF.

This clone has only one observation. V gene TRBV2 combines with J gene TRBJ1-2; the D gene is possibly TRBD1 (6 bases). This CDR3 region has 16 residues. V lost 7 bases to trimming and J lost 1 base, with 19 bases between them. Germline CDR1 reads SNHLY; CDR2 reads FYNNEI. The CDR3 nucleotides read TGTGCCAGCACCGCCGGCGGGGGCGTAGTTAACTATGGCTACACCTTC. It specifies CASTAGGGVVNYGYTF. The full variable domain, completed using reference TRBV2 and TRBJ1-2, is EPEVTQTPSHQVTQMGQEVILRCVPISNHLYFYWYRQILGQKVEFLVSFYNNEISEKSEIFDDQFSVERPDGSNFTLKIRSTKLEDSAMYFCASTAGGGVVNYGYTFGSGTRLTVV.